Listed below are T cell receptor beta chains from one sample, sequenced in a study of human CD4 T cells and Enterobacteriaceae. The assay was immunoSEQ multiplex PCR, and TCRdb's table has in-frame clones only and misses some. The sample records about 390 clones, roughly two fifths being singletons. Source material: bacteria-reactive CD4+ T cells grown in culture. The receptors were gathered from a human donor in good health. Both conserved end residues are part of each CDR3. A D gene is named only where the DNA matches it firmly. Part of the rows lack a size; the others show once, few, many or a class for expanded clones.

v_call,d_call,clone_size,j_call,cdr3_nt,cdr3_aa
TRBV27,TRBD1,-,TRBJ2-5,TGTGCCAGCAGTTTAGGGACAGCCAATTCGGAGACCCAGTACTTC,CASSLGTANSETQYF
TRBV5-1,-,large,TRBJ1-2,TGCGCCAGCAGTGGGGGTACTAACTATGGCTACACCTTC,CASSGGTNYGYTF
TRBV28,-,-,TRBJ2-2,TGCGCCAGCAGTGACGGGAACACCGGGGAGCTGTTTTTT,CASSDGNTGELFF